Each of the 6 T cell receptor beta chains below was sequenced from the same sample in a study of Graves' ophthalmopathy and Graves' hyperthyroidism. CDR3 regions of TCR beta were amplified from RNA transcripts. The authors performed first-round RT-PCR with HTBI primers and then a second-round multiplex PCR. TCRdb reprocessed the multiplex PCR reads via MiXCR and lists one record per CDR3 protein. The repertoire has around 43,000 distinct CDR3 sequences, under 65% of them found once; the top ten carry around 20%. The specimen was peripheral blood. These receptors were obtained from an adult man with Graves' ophthalmopathy.

The table lists this clonotype with many counts. The chain links TRBV20-1 to TRBJ2-7; possible D gene TRBD2, 5 bases. The CDR3 consists of 15 residues. Germline CDR1 is DFQATT and CDR2 is SNEGSKA (reference sequence). The V and J ends lost 0 bases and 5 bases respectively, with 17 bases between them. In nucleotides, the CDR3 is TGCAGTGCTAGAGATCTCTGGGCCCCGACTAACGAGCAGTACTTC. Protein: CSARDLWAPTNEQYF.

This clonotype has at least ten counts. The V call is TRBV12-3 or TRBV12-4, the J call TRBJ2-3; D call uncertain. The CDR3 sequence is 16 residues long. Trimming took off 5 bases at V and 3 bases at J, with 18 bases between the two ends. For the CDR3, the DNA is TGTGCCAGCAGTACGACGGAGCGCAAAGGTACAGATACGCAGTATTTT. Amino acid sequence: CASSTTERKGTDTQYF.

This clonotype was counted ten times or more. The gene calls are TRBV6-6 and TRBJ1-5; D is ambiguous. Germline lookup yields CDR1 MNHNY and CDR2 SVGAGI (reference sequence). Trimming cost V 10 bases and J 1 base, with 11 bases left between them. The CDR3 has 13 residues. Here the CDR3 DNA reads TGTGCCACCGAATTAGGGAGCAATCAGCCCCAGCATTTT. Its translation: CATELGSNQPQHF.

In this sample, this clonotype turned up many times. The V call is TRBV20-1, the J call TRBJ2-2, with no clear D. CDR1 is DFQATT, CDR2 SNEGSKA, per germline (reference sequence). The V gene lost 7 bases and the J gene lost 1 base, with 10 bases spanning the gap. The CDR3 has 13 amino acids. This CDR3 is CSGRPGNTGELFF. CDR3 sequence (DNA): TGCAGTGGACGGCCCGGGAACACCGGGGAGCTGTTTTTT.

With respect to this clonotype: One end of the junction is discordant with germline, which a read error may explain. The CDR3 reads CAASRRTGYGYTF. CDR3 nucleotide sequence: TGTGCCGCCAGTAGGAGGACGGGCTATGGCTACACCTTC. The chain carries TRBV24-1 and TRBJ1-2; D call uncertain. The CDR3 extends over 13 amino acids. Germline V lookup: CDR1 KGHDR, CDR2 SFDVKD.

As to this clonotype: At one of its ends the junction is not consistent with the germline gene, which may arise from a read error. This chain uses TRBV5-5 with TRBJ1-6; D is possibly TRBD1 (5 bases). This CDR3 region has 16 residues. Germline values: CDR1 SGHKS, CDR2 YYEKEE (reference sequence). The CDR3 region has the DNA TGTGCCAGCGGCTTACTAGTCGGGCGGGGCAATTCACCCCTCCACTTT. Encoded protein: CASGLLVGRGNSPLHF.